These T cell receptor beta chains were read from a single sample in a study of T cell repertoires in cytomegalovirus infection. TCRdb re-called the reads through MiXCR, storing one row per CDR3 protein. The data contain about 300,000 distinct CDR3 sequences, 20% to 30% of them singletons. Sequencing was carried out using PBMCs. The origin of the receptors is a human donor in good health (CMV status not recorded). Some clones in this sample may be carry-over from other donors' samples. CDR3s include the opening cysteine and the closing phenylalanine or tryptophan. A D gene is named only where the DNA matches it firmly. Only part of the rows carry a size: once, few, many, or a class if the clone is expanded.

TRBJ2-1,TRBV11-2,-,-,TGTGCCAGCAGCTTAGATAAGGGGGGCGCCTACAATGAGCAGTTCTTC,CASSLDKGGAYNEQFF
TRBJ2-7,TRBV28,TRBD2,-,TGTGCCAGCAGTTTCTTTCTAGCGGCTGGCGAGCAGTACTTC,CASSFFLAAGEQYF
TRBJ1-2,TRBV12-3/TRBV12-4,-,-,TGTGCCAGCAGTCCCGGACGGGATGGCTACACCTTC,CASSPGRDGYTF
TRBJ1-6,TRBV12-3/TRBV12-4,-,few,TGTGCCAGCAGTTTTATCCAGAATTCACCCCTCCACTTT,CASSFIQNSPLHF
TRBJ2-1,TRBV11-2,TRBD2,-,TGTGCCAGCAGCTTAGGGGGTCGGGGACTAGCGGGAGGTGAGCAGTTCTTC,CASSLGGRGLAGGEQFF
TRBJ2-5,TRBV7-9,-,large,TGTGCCAGCAGCTTCGGGGAAGGGAGAAAGACCCAGTACTTC,CASSFGEGRKTQYF
TRBJ2-1,TRBV4-3,TRBD2,few,TGCGCCAGCAGCTTCCGACCGGGACTAGCGGGGCAGGAGTCCTACAATGAGCAGTTCTTC,CASSFRPGLAGQESYNEQFF
TRBJ2-1,TRBV11-2,TRBD2,-,TGTGCCAGCAGCATACGACTAGCGGGGACCTACAATGAGCAGTTCTTC,CASSIRLAGTYNEQFF
TRBJ1-2,TRBV7-6,TRBD1,many,TGTGCCAGCAGCTTAGGACAGGGGGGCGCGGGGTTCGGCTATGGCTACACCTTC,CASSLGQGGAGFGYGYTF
TRBJ2-7,TRBV7-9,TRBD2,many,TGTGCCAGCAGCTTAGGTAAAGGGGGCCTAGCGGGGTCCTACGAGCAGTACTTC,CASSLGKGGLAGSYEQYF
TRBJ2-4,TRBV11-2,TRBD1,-,TGTGCCAGCAGCCTCCGACAGGGGATCGGGGCCAAAAACATTCAGTACTTC,CASSLRQGIGAKNIQYF
TRBJ2-4,TRBV7-2,-,many,TGTGCCAGCAGCTTGAGAGGGACCAAAAACATTCAGTACTTC,CASSLRGTKNIQYF
TRBJ1-5,TRBV7-9,TRBD1,few,TGTGCCAGCAGCTCCGGACAGGGAGCTCAGCCCCAGCATTTT,CASSSGQGAQPQHF
TRBJ2-4,TRBV29-1,-,few,TGCAGCGCAAAGCCCGGGACGAACATTCAGTACTTC,CSAKPGTNIQYF
TRBJ2-1,TRBV12-3/TRBV12-4,TRBD2,-,TGTGCCAGCAGTTTTACGCTAGCGGGGGGCCCTGGGCAGTTCTTC,CASSFTLAGGPGQFF
TRBJ2-7,TRBV6-6,TRBD2,few,TGTGCCAGCAGACTAGCGGGAGACGAGCAGTACTTC,CASRLAGDEQYF
TRBJ1-1,TRBV7-2,-,many,TGTGCCAGCAGCTTCGGACAACACACTGAAGCTTTCTTT,CASSFGQHTEAFF
TRBJ2-7,TRBV3-1,-,-,TGTGCCAGCAGCCAAGCCCTGCAGGGTTTTTTGTACGAGCAGTACTTC,CASSQALQGFLYEQYF
TRBJ1-5,TRBV7-8,-,many,TGTGCCAGCAGCTTAGAGATTGAGCCCCAGCATTTT,CASSLEIEPQHF
TRBJ2-5,TRBV28,-,many,TGTGCCAGCAGTCGCCGTGGGGCGACTACAACCCAGTACTTC,CASSRRGATTTQYF
TRBJ2-6,TRBV7-9,-,-,TGTGCCAGCAGCTTAGCAGGTACCGGGAGCTCTGGGGCCAACGTCCTGACTTTC,CASSLAGTGSSGANVLTF
TRBJ2-2,TRBV20-1,-,-,TGCAGTGCTAGAGATATCACATGGGCGACGAACACCGGGGAGCTGTTTTTT,CSARDITWATNTGELFF
TRBJ2-1,TRBV3-1,-,few,TGTGCCAGCAGCCAAGATGTCGCAGGGAGGAATGAGCAGTTCTTC,CASSQDVAGRNEQFF
TRBJ2-7,TRBV7-2,-,many,TGTGCCAGCAGCCCTTCAGGGGGGCCCGAGCAGTACTTC,CASSPSGGPEQYF
TRBJ2-3,TRBV7-2,TRBD2,medium-sized,TGTGCCAGCAGCTCCACTAGCGGGGATGGAGATACGCAGTATTTT,CASSSTSGDGDTQYF
TRBJ2-3,TRBV15,TRBD1,-,TGTGCCACCAGCAGAACGGACAGGGGGCGAAGCACAGATACGCAGTATTTT,CATSRTDRGRSTDTQYF
TRBJ2-1,TRBV7-3,TRBD2,few,TGTGCCAGCAGCGTGGCTAGCGGTATCAATGAGCAGTTCTTC,CASSVASGINEQFF
TRBJ1-1,TRBV7-2,-,many,TGTGCCAGCAGCCTAGCATGGACGAACACTGAAGCTTTCTTT,CASSLAWTNTEAFF
TRBJ2-1,TRBV15,TRBD2,-,TGTGCCACCAGCAGAGATGGGCTAGCGGGGAGGAATGAGCAGTTCTTC,CATSRDGLAGRNEQFF
TRBJ2-4,TRBV20-1,-,few,TGCAGTGCTAGGAGTCCTAACGGTATTCAGTACTTC,CSARSPNGIQYF
TRBJ2-5,TRBV7-2,TRBD2,many,TGTGCCAGCAGCCTCTCTAGCGGGAGTCAAGAGACCCAGTACTTC,CASSLSSGSQETQYF
TRBJ1-2,TRBV11-2,-,many,TGTGCCAGCAGCTACCCCTTTGGCTACACCTTC,CASSYPFGYTF
TRBJ2-1,TRBV7-2,-,many,TGTGCCAGCAGCTTACGACTGAAACCAGAGCAGTTCTTC,CASSLRLKPEQFF
TRBJ1-3,TRBV7-6,-,many,TGTGCCAGCAGCTTAGTAGGGACGATGAGCTCTGGAAACACCATATATTTT,CASSLVGTMSSGNTIYF
TRBJ1-1,TRBV11-2,-,-,TGTGCCAGCAGCGCTTCCGGACAGATCGTTGAAGCTTTCTTT,CASSASGQIVEAFF
TRBJ1-6,TRBV12-3/TRBV12-4,TRBD1,many,TGTGCCAGCAGTTTCCAGGGGGCTGATTCACCCCTCCACTTT,CASSFQGADSPLHF
TRBJ1-2,TRBV19,TRBD1,many,TGTGCCAGTAGTATCGGGACAGGGAGGTTGGACTACACCTTC,CASSIGTGRLDYTF
TRBJ2-1,TRBV19,-,many,TGTGCCAGTAGTGGCAGGGTGAGCAATGAGCAGTTCTTC,CASSGRVSNEQFF
TRBJ2-3,TRBV20-1,TRBD2,once,TGCAGTGCTAGAATAGCGGGGGGCACAGATACGCAGTATTTT,CSARIAGGTDTQYF
TRBJ2-1,TRBV7-9,TRBD2,-,TGTGCCAGCAGCTTGAGGCGGGGGGGCCTGGGTGAGCAGTTCTTC,CASSLRRGGLGEQFF
TRBJ2-4,TRBV18,TRBD2,-,TGTGCCAGCTCACCACCACTAGCGGGAATGGTGAAGTACTTC,CASSPPLAGMVKYF
TRBJ1-3,TRBV2,-,-,TGTGCCAGCAGACAGGGTACTGGAAACACCATATATTTT,CASRQGTGNTIYF
TRBJ2-3,TRBV7-2,-,-,TGTGCCAGCAGCTTAGTTTTAGGGGGCACAGATACGCAGTATTTT,CASSLVLGGTDTQYF
TRBJ2-7,TRBV6-2/TRBV6-3,-,-,TGTGCCAGCAGTCGGACCTTTCACGAGCAGTACTTC,CASSRTFHEQYF
TRBJ2-7,TRBV7-9,TRBD2,few,TGTGCCAGCAGCCGCCGTCGGGGGGGCAAGGACGAGCAGTACTTC,CASSRRRGGKDEQYF
TRBJ2-1,TRBV15,-,few,TGTGCCACCAGCAGAGGAAGGACTAAAGACAATGAGCAGTTCTTC,CATSRGRTKDNEQFF
TRBJ2-3,TRBV29-1,-,-,TGCAGCGTCTCCAGACTAGTTGATACGCAGTATTTT,CSVSRLVDTQYF